This TCR beta chain was identified in a study of blood T cell repertoires in COVID-19. Across the study: From the United States, Italy and Spain came samples of acute and convalescent COVID-19.

Germline values: CDR1 SGHRS, CDR2 YFSETQ. The trim removed 7 bases at V and 3 bases at J, leaving 11 bases unmatched. CDR3 length: 15 amino acids. Per the authors' pipeline: How many nucleated cells were present was estimated from reference gene primer amplification. The data were produced by immunoSEQ multiplex PCR, yet TCRdb's version contains in-frame clones alone and is incomplete. V and J calls and clone size are those listed in that table; D and trimming were worked out from the DNA. Here the sample spans about 270,000 clones, about nine tenths being singletons. Those who participated ranged in age from 18 to 89 years and resided in 20 to 25 US areas.

The sample was PBMCs or T cells enriched from blood (not recorded which). The chain employs TRBV5-1 and TRBJ2-7; 9 bases agree with TRBD2. The source is a woman aged 45-65 years who had recovered from COVID-19. CDR3 nucleotide sequence: TGCGCCAGCGGACTGGGGGCTAGCGGGAACTACGAGCAGTACTTC. It encodes CASGLGASGNYEQYF.